Listed here are 20 T cell receptor beta chains from one sample, sequenced in a study of PD-1 blockade in classical Hodgkin lymphoma. Clones were sequenced by immunoSEQ multiplex PCR, and TCRdb holds only the in-frame ones, with some missing. The sample has 25,000 to 35,000 clones, 90% to 95% seen once. As to time point: newly diagnosed, previously untreated cHL patient sample. Sequencing used peripheral blood mononuclear cells (PBMCs). These receptors originate from a human donor with classical Hodgkin lymphoma.

V usage is TRBV11-1 and J usage is TRBJ2-7, with D uncertain. V was clipped by 11 bases and J by 0 bases, with 17 bases between them. The CDR3 length is 14 residues. Germline lookup yields CDR1 SGHAT and CDR2 FQDESV (reference sequence). Here the CDR3 DNA reads TGTGCCTCTGGGCCGGAACCCTCCTCCTACGAGCAGTACTTC. Translated: CASGPEPSSYEQYF.

The chain links TRBV28 to TRBJ1-2; D unclear. CDR1 and CDR2 from the germline V gene are MDHEN and SYDVKM. V was trimmed by 6 bases and J by 7 bases, leaving 12 bases between them. The CDR3 sequence is 12 residues long. The CDR3 sequence is CASSLLRAGYTF. The CDR3 region has the DNA TGTGCCAGCAGCCTTCTGCGGGCTGGCTACACCTTC.

The rearrangement joins TRBV4-1 to TRBJ1-1; 9 positions agree with TRBD1. CDR3 length: 14 residues. Germline V gene sequence: CDR1 MGHRA, CDR2 YSYEKL. Trimming at V came to 4 bases and at J to 4 bases, leaving 4 bases not matched to a gene. The CDR3: CASSPGQGFTEAFF. The CDR3 coding sequence is TGCGCCAGCAGCCCGGGACAGGGTTTCACTGAAGCTTTCTTT.

The chain is built from TRBV11-2 and TRBJ1-2; 8 bases align to TRBD1. With 5 bases clipped from V and 7 bases from J, the junction kept 9 bases outside the gene matches. The CDR3 runs 14 residues. Looked up from germline, CDR1 is SGHAT and CDR2 is FQNNGV. The CDR3 nucleotides are TGTGCCAGCAGCCGCGGACAGGGTTTAGGTGGCTACACCTTC. It encodes CASSRGQGLGGYTF.

V usage is TRBV19 and J usage is TRBJ2-7; no clear D. CDR1 is LNHDA and CDR2 is SQIVND in the germline V gene (reference sequence). Deletions cut 4 bases from V and 2 bases from J, with 9 bases between. The CDR3 sequence is 13 residues long. DNA for the CDR3: TGTGCCAGTAGTAGGTGGATTGCCTACGAGCAGTACTTC. Residues: CASSRWIAYEQYF.

V usage is TRBV4-1 and J usage is TRBJ2-7; D remains ambiguous. Per germline, CDR1 MGHRA and CDR2 YSYEKL. The CDR3 has 13 amino acids. Trimming stripped 3 bases from V and 3 bases from J, with 9 bases between. The CDR3, as DNA: TGCGCCAGCAGCCAGGGCCAAGACTACGAGCAGTACTTC. Amino acid sequence: CASSQGQDYEQYF.

This sequence joins TRBV30 and TRBJ2-6; the D gene could be TRBD1 or TRBD2 (6 bases each). This CDR3 spans 16 amino acids. The V and J ends lost 4 bases and 1 base respectively, with 14 bases between them. The V gene's germline CDR1 is GTSNPN and CDR2 SVGIG (reference sequence). The CDR3 spells CAWTLGGISGANVLTF. The CDR3 DNA reads TGTGCCTGGACCCTAGGGGGGATTTCTGGGGCCAACGTCCTGACTTTC.

The chain combines TRBV28 with TRBJ1-3; D gene unclear. From germline, CDR1 is MDHEN and CDR2 SYDVKM. With 5 bases removed from V and 3 bases from J, the gap between germline ends came to 11 bases. The CDR3 is made up of 14 amino acids. The CDR3 reads CASSPQIYGNTIYF. Written as DNA, the CDR3 is TGTGCCAGCAGTCCTCAGATCTATGGAAACACCATATATTTT.

This clone was seen only once. This chain uses TRBV5-6 with TRBJ2-7; possibly TRBD2 for D (6 bases). CDR3 length equals 13 residues. Trimming pared 4 bases from V and 3 bases from J, leaving 11 bases between. From germline, CDR1 is SGHDT and CDR2 YYEEEE. CDR3 loop: CASSIRGIYEQYF. CDR3 sequence (DNA): TGTGCCAGCAGCATCCGGGGGATCTACGAGCAGTACTTC.

J is TRBJ2-3 and V is TRBV15, with 8 bases aligning to TRBD1. Germline V gene sequence: CDR1 LNHNV, CDR2 YYDKDF (reference sequence). This CDR3 has 19 residues. V trimming: 1 base; J trimming: 5 bases; junction bases outside the gene matches: 17. Written as DNA, the CDR3 is TGTGCCACCAGCAGAGTCAGAACCCGCCCGGGACAGGCACAAGATACGCAGTATTTT. As protein: CATSRVRTRPGQAQDTQYF.

This clone was observed a few times. The rearrangement joins TRBV7-2 to TRBJ1-5; a possible D gene is TRBD1 (5 bases). The germline V gene encodes CDR1 SGHTA and CDR2 FQGNSA. The V end lost 5 bases, the J end lost 2 bases, and 13 bases lay between the germline ends. The CDR3 covers 15 residues. CDR3 sequence: CASSKGPGGNQPQHF. CDR3 DNA sequence: TGTGCCAGCAGCAAGGGGCCAGGAGGCAATCAGCCCCAGCATTTT.

The CDR3 DNA sequence: TGTGCCTCCGGGGACAGAGCACCCTTCGATACGCAGTATTTT. Residues: CASGDRAPFDTQYF. This chain uses TRBV27 with TRBJ2-3, with 7 bases fitting TRBD1. Unmatched junction bases numbered 14, after V lost 11 bases and J lost 6 bases. Germline loops: CDR1 MNHEY, CDR2 SMNVEV (reference sequence). CDR3 length: 14 residues.

The CDR3 DNA reads as TGTGCCAGCAGCCCCCGTGGCAGATCCTACGAGCAGTACTTC. Translated, it gives CASSPRGRSYEQYF. The V and J genes are TRBV5-6 and TRBJ2-7; D unclear. CDR3 length: 14 residues. Germline-derived CDR1 and CDR2 are SGHDT and YYEEEE. Trimming removed 4 bases from V and 1 base from J, with 12 bases in between.

This chain uses TRBV7-2 with TRBJ1-5; 8 bases line up with TRBD1. This CDR3 comprises 15 residues. Losses at the gene ends were 5 bases for V and 5 bases for J; bases not matched to a gene: 8. CDR1 and CDR2 from the germline V gene are SGHTA and FQGNSA. CDR3: CASSQNRGVDQPQHF. The CDR3 DNA reads as TGTGCCAGCAGCCAAAACAGGGGGGTTGATCAGCCCCAGCATTTT.

The genes are TRBV20-1 and TRBJ1-1; weak D call: TRBD1 (5 bases). This CDR3 has 11 amino acids. Germline assignment: CDR1 DFQATT and CDR2 SNEGSKA (reference sequence). With 6 bases removed from V and 3 bases from J, the gap between germline ends came to 8 bases. CDR3 bases: TGCAGTGCCAAGACAGACACTGAAGCTTTCTTT. Its translation: CSAKTDTEAFF.

V usage is TRBV5-1 and J usage is TRBJ2-3; possible D gene TRBD1, 6 bases. This CDR3 is built from 15 residues. Trimming shortened V by 4 bases and J by 2 bases, and 14 bases separated the two germline ends. The V gene's germline CDR1 is SGHRS and CDR2 YFSETQ. CDR3 coding DNA: TGCGCCAGCAGCCCGACAGGACAGCACACAGATACGCAGTATTTT. Its translation: CASSPTGQHTDTQYF.

This chain joins TRBV4-1 and TRBJ2-3; 8 bases are a match to TRBD2. V trimming: 1 base; J trimming: 3 bases; junction bases outside the gene matches: 3. Germline CDR1 MGHRA, CDR2 YSYEKL. The CDR3 has 15 amino acids. The CDR3: CASSQGLASTDTQYF. CDR3 bases: TGCGCCAGCAGCCAAGGACTAGCGTCGACAGATACGCAGTATTTT.

The DNA of the CDR3 is TGTGCCAGCAGTCGTCTAGCGGGAGGTACCTACAATGAGCAGTTCTTC. Amino acid sequence: CASSRLAGGTYNEQFF. V is TRBV27 and J is TRBJ2-1, with TRBD2 matching 11 bases. Germline-derived CDR1 and CDR2 are MNHEY and SMNVEV (reference sequence). Trimming cost V 5 bases and J 2 bases; bases outside gene matches: 5. The CDR3 is 16 residues long.

This clone is a singleton in its sample. V gene TRBV15 combines with J gene TRBJ1-3, with D possibly being TRBD1 (6 bases). V lost 3 bases, J lost 0 bases, and 9 bases lay in between. Germline V lookup: CDR1 LNHNV, CDR2 YYDKDF (reference sequence). The CDR3 length is 15 residues. The CDR3 region is CATSRRGGSGNTIYF. The CDR3 DNA sequence: TGTGCCACCAGCAGGAGAGGGGGCTCTGGAAACACCATATATTTT.

The rearrangement joins TRBV30 to TRBJ2-1; 9 bases align to TRBD2. V lost 8 bases and J lost 3; bases outside the gene matches: 17. This CDR3 is 17 amino acids long. CDR1 and CDR2 (germline): GTSNPN, SVGIG (reference sequence). DNA of the CDR3: TGTGCCGTCTACTCACAGGGCGGGAGGGCCCTCTACAATGAGCAGTTCTTC. It encodes CAVYSQGGRALYNEQFF.